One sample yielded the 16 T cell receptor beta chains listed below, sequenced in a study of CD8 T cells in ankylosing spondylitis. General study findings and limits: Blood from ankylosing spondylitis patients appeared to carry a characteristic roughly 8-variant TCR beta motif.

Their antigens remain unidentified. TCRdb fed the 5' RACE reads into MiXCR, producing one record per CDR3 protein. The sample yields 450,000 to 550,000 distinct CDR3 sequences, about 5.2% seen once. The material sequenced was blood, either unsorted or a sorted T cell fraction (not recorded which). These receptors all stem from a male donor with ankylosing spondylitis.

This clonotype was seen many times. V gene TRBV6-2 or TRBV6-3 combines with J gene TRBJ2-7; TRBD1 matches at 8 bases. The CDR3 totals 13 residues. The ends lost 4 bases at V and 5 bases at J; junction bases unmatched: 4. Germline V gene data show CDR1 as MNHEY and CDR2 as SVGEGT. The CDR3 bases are TGTGCCAGCAGTTTTGGACAGGGCCACGAGCAGTACTTC. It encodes CASSFGQGHEQYF.

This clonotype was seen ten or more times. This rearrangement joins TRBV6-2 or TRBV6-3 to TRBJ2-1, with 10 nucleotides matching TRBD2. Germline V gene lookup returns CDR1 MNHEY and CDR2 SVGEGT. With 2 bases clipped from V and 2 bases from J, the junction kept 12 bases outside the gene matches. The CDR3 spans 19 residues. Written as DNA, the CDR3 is TGTGCCAGCAGTTACCCGTTGGTTAGCGGGGGGCCCACCTACAATGAGCAGTTCTTC. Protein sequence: CASSYPLVSGGPTYNEQFF.

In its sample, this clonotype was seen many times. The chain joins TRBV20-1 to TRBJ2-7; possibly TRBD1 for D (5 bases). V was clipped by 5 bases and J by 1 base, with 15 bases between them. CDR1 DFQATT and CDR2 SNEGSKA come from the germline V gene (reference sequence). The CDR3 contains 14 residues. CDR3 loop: CSAAQNRFSYEQYF. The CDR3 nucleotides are TGCAGTGCTGCCCAAAACAGGTTTTCCTACGAGCAGTACTTC.

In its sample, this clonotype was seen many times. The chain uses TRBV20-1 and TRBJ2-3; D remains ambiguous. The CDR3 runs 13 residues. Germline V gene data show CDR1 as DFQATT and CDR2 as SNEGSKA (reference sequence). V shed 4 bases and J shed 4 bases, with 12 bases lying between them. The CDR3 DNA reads TGCAGTGCTACCCCAGGTTCCGCAGATACGCAGTATTTT. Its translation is CSATPGSADTQYF.

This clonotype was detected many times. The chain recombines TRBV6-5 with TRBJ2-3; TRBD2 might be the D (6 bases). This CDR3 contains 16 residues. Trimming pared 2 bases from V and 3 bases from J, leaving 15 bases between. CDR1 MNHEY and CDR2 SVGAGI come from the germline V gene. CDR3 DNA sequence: TGTGCCAGCAGTTACCTACCGGGAGTGAAGACAGATACGCAGTATTTT. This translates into CASSYLPGVKTDTQYF.

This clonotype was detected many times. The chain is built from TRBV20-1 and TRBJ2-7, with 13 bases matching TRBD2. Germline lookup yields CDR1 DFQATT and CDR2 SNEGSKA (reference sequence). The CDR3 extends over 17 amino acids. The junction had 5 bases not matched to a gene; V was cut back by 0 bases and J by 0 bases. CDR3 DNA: TGCAGTGCTAGAGATGGGACTAGCGGGACTTTCTCCTACGAGCAGTACTTC. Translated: CSARDGTSGTFSYEQYF.

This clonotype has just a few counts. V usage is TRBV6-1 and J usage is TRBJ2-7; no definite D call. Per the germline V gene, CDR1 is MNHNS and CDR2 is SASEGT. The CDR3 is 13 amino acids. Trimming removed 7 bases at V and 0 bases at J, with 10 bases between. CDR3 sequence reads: CASTTDGSYEQYF. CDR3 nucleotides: TGTGCCAGCACTACGGACGGCTCCTACGAGCAGTACTTC.

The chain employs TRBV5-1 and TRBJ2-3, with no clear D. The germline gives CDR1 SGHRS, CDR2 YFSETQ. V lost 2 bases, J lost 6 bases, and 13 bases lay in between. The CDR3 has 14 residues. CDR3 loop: CASSLPPPADTQYF. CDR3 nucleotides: TGCGCCAGCAGCTTACCACCCCCCGCGGATACGCAGTATTTT.

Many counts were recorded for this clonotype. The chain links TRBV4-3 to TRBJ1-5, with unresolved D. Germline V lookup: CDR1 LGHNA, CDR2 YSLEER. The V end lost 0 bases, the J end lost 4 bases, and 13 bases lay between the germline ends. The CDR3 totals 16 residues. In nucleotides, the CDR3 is TGCGCCAGCAGCCAAGAATACGATTGGCAGAATCAGCCCCAGCATTTT. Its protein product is CASSQEYDWQNQPQHF.

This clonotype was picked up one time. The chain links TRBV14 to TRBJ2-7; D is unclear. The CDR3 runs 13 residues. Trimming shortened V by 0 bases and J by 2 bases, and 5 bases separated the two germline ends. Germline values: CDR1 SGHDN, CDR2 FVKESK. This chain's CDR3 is CASSQDLPYEQYF. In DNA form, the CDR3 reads TGTGCCAGCAGCCAAGACTTACCCTACGAGCAGTACTTC.

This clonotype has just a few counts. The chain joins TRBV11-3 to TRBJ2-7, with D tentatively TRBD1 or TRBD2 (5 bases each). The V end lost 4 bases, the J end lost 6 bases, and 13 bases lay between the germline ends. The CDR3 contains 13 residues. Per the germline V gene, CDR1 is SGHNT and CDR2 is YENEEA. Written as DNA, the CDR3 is TGTGCCAGCAGCTCTCTCCCTGGGGGCGAGCAGTACTTC. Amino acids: CASSSLPGGEQYF.

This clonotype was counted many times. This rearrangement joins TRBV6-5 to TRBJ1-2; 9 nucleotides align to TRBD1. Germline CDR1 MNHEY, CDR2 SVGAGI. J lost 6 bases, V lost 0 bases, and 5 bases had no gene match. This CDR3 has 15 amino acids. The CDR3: CASSYSGTGYNGYTF. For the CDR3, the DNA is TGTGCCAGCAGTTACTCTGGGACAGGGTATAATGGCTACACCTTC.

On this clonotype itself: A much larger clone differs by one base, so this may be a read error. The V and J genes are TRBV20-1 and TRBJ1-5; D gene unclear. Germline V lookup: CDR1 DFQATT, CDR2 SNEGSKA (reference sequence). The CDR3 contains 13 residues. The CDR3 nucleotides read TGCAGTGCTAGAGGGTATTGGGGTCAGCCCCTGCATTTT. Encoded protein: CSARGYWGQPLHF.

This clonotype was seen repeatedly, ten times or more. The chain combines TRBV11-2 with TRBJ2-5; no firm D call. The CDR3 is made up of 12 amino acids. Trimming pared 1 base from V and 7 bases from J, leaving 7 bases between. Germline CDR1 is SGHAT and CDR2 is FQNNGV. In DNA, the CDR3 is TGTGCCAGCAGCTTAGCCCGCTCGACCCAGTACTTC. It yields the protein CASSLARSTQYF.

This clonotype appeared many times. Written as DNA, the CDR3 is TGCGCCAGCACCGACATACAGGGGAGTAGCGAAAAACTGTTTTTT. Translating it yields CASTDIQGSSEKLFF. This chain links TRBV5-1 with TRBJ1-4; 7 bases agree with TRBD1. The J segment lost 8 bases and the V segment lost 6 bases, leaving 13 bases of the junction unmatched. From germline, CDR1 is SGHRS and CDR2 YFSETQ. The CDR3 contains 15 residues.

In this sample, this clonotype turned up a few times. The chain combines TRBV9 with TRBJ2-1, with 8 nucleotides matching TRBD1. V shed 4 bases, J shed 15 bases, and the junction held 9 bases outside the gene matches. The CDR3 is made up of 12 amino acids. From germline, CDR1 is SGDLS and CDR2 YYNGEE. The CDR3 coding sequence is TGTGCCAGCAGCCCAGGACAGGGAAATGCGTTCTTC. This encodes CASSPGQGNAFF.